Each of the 23 T cell receptor beta chains below was sequenced from the same sample in a study of blood T cell repertoires in COVID-19. Generated by immunoSEQ multiplex PCR, the TCRdb table keeps only in-frame clones and is missing some. This table has roughly 250,000 clones, approximately 81% appearing once. The sample comprised peripheral blood. These receptors all come from a woman aged 55-75 years with active or convalescent COVID-19.

The rearrangement links TRBV5-6 to TRBJ2-5; possibly TRBD2 for D (6 bases). Trimming cost V 3 bases and J 5 bases, with 14 bases left between them. The CDR3 consists of 14 residues. Per the germline V gene, CDR1 is SGHDT and CDR2 is YYEEEE. CDR3: CASSSSPGEETQYF. DNA of the CDR3: TGTGCCAGCAGCTCCTCCCCGGGGGAGGAGACCCAGTACTTC.

This sequence joins TRBV30 and TRBJ1-4; 9 bases agree with TRBD1. Germline V lookup: CDR1 GTSNPN, CDR2 SVGIG (reference sequence). CDR3 length equals 15 residues. V trimming: 6 bases; J trimming: 5 bases; junction bases outside the gene matches: 10. The DNA of the CDR3 is TGTGCCTGCCGAACAGGGGGCAACTCCAATGAAAAACTGTTTTTT. Translation gives CACRTGGNSNEKLFF.

The chain joins TRBV3-1 (or the pseudogene TRBV3-2) to TRBJ1-2; D might be TRBD1 (6 bases). The ends were cut back, 4 bases at V and 0 bases at J, with 21 bases in the middle. CDR1 is LGHDT and CDR2 is YNNKEL in the germline V gene (reference sequence). The CDR3 length is 18 residues. CDR3 loop: CASSLVFSREGANYGYTF. CDR3 sequence (DNA): TGTGCCAGCAGCCTCGTTTTTTCCCGTGAGGGGGCTAACTATGGCTACACCTTC.

The chain has TRBV6-5 and TRBJ1-2, with D perhaps TRBD1 (5 bases). V was cut by 6 bases and J by 4 bases, with 18 bases left in between. The CDR3 loop spans 15 amino acids. The germline V gene has CDR1 MNHEY and CDR2 SVGAGI. The CDR3 sequence is CASRLVGGSSYGYTF. DNA of the CDR3: TGTGCCAGCAGGTTGGTGGGGGGTTCAAGCTATGGCTACACCTTC.

This sequence joins TRBV12-3 or TRBV12-4 and TRBJ2-5; D gene unclear. This CDR3 is built from 13 residues. V lost 5 bases and J lost 3, with 10 bases in between. In DNA form, the CDR3 reads TGTGCCAGCAGTCTTACAACCGAAGAGACCCAGTACTTC. Its translation: CASSLTTEETQYF.

This chain uses TRBV7-8 with TRBJ2-3, with a tentative D call TRBD1 (6 bases). This CDR3 has 13 residues. Trimming pared 2 bases from V and 5 bases from J, leaving 8 bases between. Germline-derived CDR1 and CDR2 are SGHVS and FQNEAQ. In DNA, the CDR3 is TGTGCCAGCAGCTTACCAGGGGTAGATACGCAGTATTTT. It yields the protein CASSLPGVDTQYF.

The CDR3 nucleotides read TGCGCCAGCAGACCGGACAGGGGGAACCAAGAGACCCAGTACTTC. Its translation: CASRPDRGNQETQYF. The J gene is TRBJ2-5, the V gene TRBV5-1; 10 bases line up with TRBD1. Per the germline V gene, CDR1 is SGHRS and CDR2 is YFSETQ. CDR3 length: 15 residues. V trimming: 5 bases; J trimming: 0 bases; junction bases outside the gene matches: 4.

V is TRBV5-1 and J is TRBJ1-2, with D possibly TRBD1 on 6 matching bases. CDR3 length equals 12 residues. Trimming shortened V by 4 bases and J by 5 bases, and 9 bases separated the two germline ends. The germline gives CDR1 SGHRS, CDR2 YFSETQ. CDR3: CASSPGQYGYTF. The DNA for the CDR3 is TGCGCCAGCAGCCCCGGACAGTATGGCTACACCTTC.

The chain joins TRBV7-9 to TRBJ1-2; 8 bases are a match to TRBD1. CDR1 is SEHNR, CDR2 FQNEAQ, per germline (reference sequence). The CDR3 length is 13 residues. With V trimmed by 7 bases and J by 4 bases, 5 bases remained unmatched. CDR3 in amino acids: CASTFGQGYGYTF. The CDR3 nucleotides are TGTGCCAGCACCTTCGGACAGGGCTATGGCTACACCTTC.

In this sample, this clone turned up a few times. V usage is TRBV4-3 and J usage is TRBJ2-2; D is undetermined. V shed 0 bases and J shed 5 bases, with 7 bases lying between them. Germline assignment: CDR1 LGHNA and CDR2 YSLEER. The CDR3 is made up of 14 amino acids. The CDR3 DNA follows: TGCGCCAGCAGCCAAGACCCAGGTACCGGGGAGCTGTTTTTT. This sequence encodes CASSQDPGTGELFF.

V and J are TRBV4-3 and TRBJ2-1; TRBD2 agrees at 15 bases. The CDR3 runs to 17 residues. Trimming at V came to 6 bases and at J to 4 bases, leaving 7 bases not matched to a gene. The germline gives CDR1 LGHNA, CDR2 YSLEER. The CDR3 nucleotides are TGCGCCAGCAGTACCGGACTAGCGGGGGGGAGATACAATGAGCAGTTCTTC. This sequence encodes CASSTGLAGGRYNEQFF.

The chain combines TRBV28 with TRBJ1-1; D gene uncertain. Germline loops: CDR1 MDHEN, CDR2 SYDVKM. This CDR3 contains 13 residues. Trimming took 5 bases from V and 1 from J, leaving 8 bases between them. CDR3 amino acids: CASSPIGNTEAFF. The CDR3 nucleotides read TGTGCCAGCAGTCCGATCGGGAACACTGAAGCTTTCTTT.

The rearrangement links TRBV7-3 to TRBJ1-1; D may be TRBD1 (6 bases). Per germline, CDR1 SGHTA and CDR2 FQGTGA. This CDR3 has 14 amino acids. The V gene lost 1 base and the J gene lost 7 bases, with 13 bases spanning the gap. The CDR3 loop reads CASSLNGGGGEAFF. CDR3 DNA: TGTGCCAGCAGCTTAAATGGGGGAGGGGGTGAAGCTTTCTTT.

The chain combines TRBV7-2 with TRBJ2-7; 7 bases fit TRBD1. The CDR3 has 15 residues. J was trimmed by 4 bases and V by 1 base; bases with no gene match: 7. Germline assignment: CDR1 SGHTA and CDR2 FQGNSA. This chain's CDR3 is CASSLDRGRSYEQYF. The DNA for the CDR3 is TGTGCCAGCAGCTTAGACAGGGGCAGAAGTTACGAGCAGTACTTC.

This chain uses TRBV27 with TRBJ2-3, with D perhaps matching TRBD2 (6 bases). The germline gives CDR1 MNHEY, CDR2 SMNVEV (reference sequence). The CDR3 is 16 residues long. V was shortened by 3 bases and J by 2 bases, with 15 bases between the two germline ends. This CDR3 reads CASSLGGPVTTDTQYF. The CDR3 DNA follows: TGTGCCAGCAGTTTGGGGGGACCCGTTACCACAGATACGCAGTATTTT.

The chain couples TRBV4-1 to TRBJ2-7; 7 positions agree with TRBD1. The V gene end was trimmed by 1 base and the J gene end by 2 bases; junction bases not matched to a gene: 2. This CDR3 is 14 amino acids long. Germline assignment: CDR1 MGHRA and CDR2 YSYEKL. CDR3 region: CASSQGTGTYEQYF. CDR3 DNA: TGCGCCAGCAGCCAAGGGACAGGAACCTACGAGCAGTACTTC.

This chain links TRBV4-1 with TRBJ2-3; 11 bases line up with TRBD2. V lost 1 base to trimming and J lost 1 base; unmatched junction nucleotides: 7. Germline V gene sequence: CDR1 MGHRA, CDR2 YSYEKL. The CDR3 loop spans 18 amino acids. The DNA for the CDR3 is TGCGCCAGCAGCCAAGTCCTAACTAGCGGGGGCGGCACAGATACGCAGTATTTT. Protein product: CASSQVLTSGGGTDTQYF.

The chain is built from TRBV7-9 and TRBJ1-2, with D possibly TRBD1 on 5 matching bases. V shed 3 bases and J shed 8 bases, with 13 bases lying between them. The CDR3 loop spans 13 amino acids. Germline V gene sequence: CDR1 SEHNR, CDR2 FQNEAQ (reference sequence). CDR3 in amino acids: CASSFGGTEGYTF. CDR3 sequence (DNA): TGTGCCAGCAGCTTCGGGGGTACGGAAGGCTACACCTTC. Supplemented by reference TRBV7-9 and TRBJ1-2, the full variable domain reads DTGVSQNPRHKITKRGQNVTFRCDPISEHNRLYWYRQTLGQGPEFLTYFQNEAQLEKSRLLSDRFSAERPKGSFSTLEIQRTEQGDSAMYLCASSFGGTEGYTFGSGTRLTVV.

The CDR3 region has the DNA TGCGCCAGCAGCATATCAGGGGGCGGCCAGCCCCAGCATTTT. Its translation: CASSISGGGQPQHF. The chain carries TRBV5-1 and TRBJ1-5, with 8 bases lining up with TRBD1. This CDR3 has 14 amino acids. Losses at the gene ends were 4 bases for V and 7 bases for J; bases not matched to a gene: 7. Germline CDR1 SGHRS, CDR2 YFSETQ.

The rearrangement links TRBV6-2 or TRBV6-3 to TRBJ1-2, with 7 positions matching TRBD1. Germline V gene lookup returns CDR1 MNHEY and CDR2 SVGEGT. This CDR3 has 15 residues. The V and J ends lost 5 bases and 4 bases, in that order; junction bases with no gene match: 10. The CDR3 DNA reads TGTGCCAGCAGTACCCGAGGGGGCTCTATCTATGGCTACACCTTC. It encodes CASSTRGGSIYGYTF.

The J gene is TRBJ1-2, the V gene TRBV7-9; 7 bases map to TRBD1. V lost 1 base to trimming and J lost 8 bases; unmatched junction nucleotides: 4. Germline V gene sequence: CDR1 SEHNR, CDR2 FQNEAQ (reference sequence). The CDR3 runs to 13 residues. CDR3 protein: CASSLVDREGYTF. In DNA form, the CDR3 reads TGTGCCAGCAGCTTAGTTGACAGGGAAGGCTACACCTTC.

The rearrangement uses TRBV7-8 and TRBJ1-5, with no clear D. The germline V gene has CDR1 SGHVS and CDR2 FQNEAQ. The CDR3 contains 15 residues. V lost 5 bases and J lost 0, with 11 bases in between. The DNA for the CDR3 is TGTGCCAGCAGCCCCCGGGAGTATAGCAATCAGCCCCAGCATTTT. This codes for CASSPREYSNQPQHF.

The genes are TRBV29-1 and TRBJ1-4; D is unresolved. The CDR3 totals 11 residues. CDR1 is SQVTM, CDR2 ANQGSEA, per germline. The CDR3: CGGQSNEKLFF. The DNA of the CDR3 is TGCGGCGGGCAGTCCAATGAAAAACTGTTTTTT.